This T cell receptor beta chain was captured by sequencing in a study of cytomegalovirus exposure and HLA in healthy donors. A multiplex PCR was run with 60 Vbeta primers and 13 Jbeta primers. Produced via immunoSEQ multiplex PCR; TCRdb's table is partial and in-frame only. This sample has about 180,000 clones; approximately 80% occur once, and the top ten carry 1.5% to 2%. Germline loops: CDR1 SEHNR, CDR2 FQNEAQ (reference sequence). The CDR3 has 13 amino acids. V lost 5 bases and J 10 bases, leaving 15 bases between the germline ends. The sequencing sample was made of PBMCs. The chain recombines TRBV7-9 with TRBJ2-1; D is possibly TRBD2 (6 bases). The sequence was collected from a man aged 18 to 30 in good health and CMV-seronegative. CDR3 residues: CASSRTSGGEQFF. In DNA, the CDR3 is TGTGCCAGCAGCCGCACTTCCGGGGGAGAGCAGTTCTTC. The entire variable domain, with the rest obtained from reference TRBV7-9 and TRBJ2-1, is as follows: DTGVSQNPRHKITKRGQNVTFRCDPISEHNRLYWYRQTLGQGPEFLTYFQNEAQLEKSRLLSDRFSAERPKGSFSTLEIQRTEQGDSAMYLCASSRTSGGEQFFGPGTRLTVL.